This TCR beta chain was identified during a study of PD-1 blockade in classical Hodgkin lymphoma. The overall study: Patients were infused with nivolumab 3 mg/kg every 2 weeks.

As for time point: cycle 4 day 1 (C4D1), after six to seven weeks of nivolumab. All the patients suffered relapse after autologous stem cell transplantation, and brentuximab vedotin exposure differed. Regarding this clone: Its antigen is unknown.

Sequencing used immunoSEQ multiplex PCR; TCRdb keeps in-frame clones, though not all of them. Altogether roughly 50,000 clones are present, roughly 89% being singletons, with the ten largest covering approximately 15%. This CDR3 spans 16 amino acids. The V gene end was trimmed by 5 bases and the J gene end by 2 bases; junction bases not matched to a gene: 7. Germline V gene sequence: CDR1 SGHTA, CDR2 FQGTGA. General study findings and limits: The study reported lower baseline TCR diversity in newly diagnosed patients than in healthy donors. The origin of the repertoire differences remains undefined, with disease activity or prior therapy as possible causes. By C4D1, diversity of CD4+ TCRs had risen significantly, whereas that of CD8+ TCRs had not.

The sequencing here drew on peripheral blood mononuclear cells (PBMCs), taken before the fourth cycle of nivolumab. This TCR derives from a human donor with classical Hodgkin lymphoma. The rearrangement joins TRBV7-3 to TRBJ2-3; 10 bases are a match to TRBD2. The CDR3 region is CASSPRTSGYTDTQYF. Written as DNA, the CDR3 is TGTGCCAGCAGCCCCAGGACTAGCGGATACACAGATACGCAGTATTTT.